This T cell receptor beta chain was captured in a study of naive and memory T cell subsets. The beta constant-region primer was an equimolar mix of two oligonucleotides covering TRBC1 and TRBC2. The ligated cDNA underwent four PCR rounds using SP2 and nested alpha and beta constant-region primers. TCRdb used MiXCR to reprocess the UMI-ligation and nested PCR reads, holding one entry per CDR3 protein. The profile shows approximately 140,000 distinct CDR3 sequences, over 15% of them singletons. The germline gives CDR1 SGHRS, CDR2 YFSETQ. The CDR3 has 16 residues. V lost 0 bases, J lost 7 bases, and 14 bases lay in between.

This receptor was identified in a human donor in good health. Sequenced sample: naive CD4+ T cells from blood. The genes are TRBV5-1 and TRBJ1-6; D is perhaps TRBD1 (6 bases). In nucleotides, the CDR3 is TGCGCCAGCAGCTTGGACCCCCAGGGGTACAATTCACCCCTCCACTTT. It codes for CASSLDPQGYNSPLHF.